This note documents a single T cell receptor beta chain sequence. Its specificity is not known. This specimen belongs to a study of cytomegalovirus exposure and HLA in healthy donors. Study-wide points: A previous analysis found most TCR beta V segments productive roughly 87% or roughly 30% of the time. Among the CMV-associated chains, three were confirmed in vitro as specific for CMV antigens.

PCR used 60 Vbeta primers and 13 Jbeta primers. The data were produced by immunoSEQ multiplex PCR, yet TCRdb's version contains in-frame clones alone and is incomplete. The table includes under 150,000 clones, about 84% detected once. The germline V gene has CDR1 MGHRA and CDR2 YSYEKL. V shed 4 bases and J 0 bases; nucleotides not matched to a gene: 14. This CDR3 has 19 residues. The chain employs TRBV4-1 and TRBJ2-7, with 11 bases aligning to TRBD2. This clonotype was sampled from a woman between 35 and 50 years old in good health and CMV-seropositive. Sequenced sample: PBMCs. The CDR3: CASSPPLLAGVFGSYEQYF. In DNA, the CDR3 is TGCGCCAGCAGCCCCCCCCTACTAGCGGGAGTCTTCGGCTCCTACGAGCAGTACTTC.